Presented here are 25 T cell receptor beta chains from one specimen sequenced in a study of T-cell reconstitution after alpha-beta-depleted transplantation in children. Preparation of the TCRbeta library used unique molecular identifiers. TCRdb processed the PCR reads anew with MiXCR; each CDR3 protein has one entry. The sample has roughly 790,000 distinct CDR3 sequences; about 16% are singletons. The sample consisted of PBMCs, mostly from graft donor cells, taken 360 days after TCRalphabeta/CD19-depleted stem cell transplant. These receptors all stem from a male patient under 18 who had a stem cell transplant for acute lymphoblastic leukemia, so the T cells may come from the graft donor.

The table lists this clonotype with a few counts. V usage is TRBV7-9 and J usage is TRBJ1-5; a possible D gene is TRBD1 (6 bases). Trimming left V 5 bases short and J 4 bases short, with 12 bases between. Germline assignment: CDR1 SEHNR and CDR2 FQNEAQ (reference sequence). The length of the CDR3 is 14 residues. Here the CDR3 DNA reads TGTGCCAGCAGCACAGACAGGCCAAATCAGCCCCAGCATTTT. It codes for CASSTDRPNQPQHF. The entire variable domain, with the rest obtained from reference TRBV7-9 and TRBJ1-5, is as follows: DTGVSQNPRHKITKRGQNVTFRCDPISEHNRLYWYRQTLGQGPEFLTYFQNEAQLEKSRLLSDRFSAERPKGSFSTLEIQRTEQGDSAMYLCASSTDRPNQPQHFGDGTRLSIL.

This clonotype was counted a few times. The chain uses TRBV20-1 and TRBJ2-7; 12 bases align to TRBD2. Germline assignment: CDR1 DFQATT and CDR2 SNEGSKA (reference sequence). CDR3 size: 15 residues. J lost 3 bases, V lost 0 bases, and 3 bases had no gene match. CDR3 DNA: TGCAGTGCTAGAGATGGGACTAGCGGGTACTACGAGCAGTACTTC. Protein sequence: CSARDGTSGYYEQYF.

As DNA, the CDR3 is TGTGCCAGCAGCTTTACTAGCCAAGAGACCCAGTACTTC. Translating it yields CASSFTSQETQYF. This sequence joins TRBV11-2 and TRBJ2-5, with D tentatively TRBD2 (5 bases). From germline, CDR1 is SGHAT and CDR2 FQNNGV. Trimming left V 3 bases short and J 1 base short, with 6 bases between. The CDR3 covers 13 residues.

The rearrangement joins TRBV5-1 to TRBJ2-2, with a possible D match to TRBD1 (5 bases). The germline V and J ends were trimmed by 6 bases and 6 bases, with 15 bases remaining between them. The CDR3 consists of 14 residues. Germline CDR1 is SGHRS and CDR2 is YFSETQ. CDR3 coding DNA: TGCGCCAGCACAGCAGGGATACCAGCCGGGGAGCTGTTTTTT. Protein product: CASTAGIPAGELFF.

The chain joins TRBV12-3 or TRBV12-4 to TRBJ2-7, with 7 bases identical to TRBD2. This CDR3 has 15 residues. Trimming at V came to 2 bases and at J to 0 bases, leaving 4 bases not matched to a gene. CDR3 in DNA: TGTGCCAGCAGTTTAAGAGCGGGGCCCTCCTACGAGCAGTACTTC. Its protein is CASSLRAGPSYEQYF.

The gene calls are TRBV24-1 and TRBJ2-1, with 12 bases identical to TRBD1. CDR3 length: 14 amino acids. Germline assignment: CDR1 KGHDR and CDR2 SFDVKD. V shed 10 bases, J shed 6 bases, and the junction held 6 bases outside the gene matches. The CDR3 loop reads CATARDRGRNEQFF. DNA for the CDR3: TGTGCCACAGCAAGGGACAGGGGGCGCAATGAGCAGTTCTTC.

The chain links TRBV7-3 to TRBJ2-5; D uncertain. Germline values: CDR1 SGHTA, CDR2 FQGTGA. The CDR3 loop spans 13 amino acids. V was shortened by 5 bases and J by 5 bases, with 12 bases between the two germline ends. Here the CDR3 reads CASSHRVSETQYF. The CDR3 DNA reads TGTGCCAGCAGCCATAGGGTTTCGGAGACCCAGTACTTC.

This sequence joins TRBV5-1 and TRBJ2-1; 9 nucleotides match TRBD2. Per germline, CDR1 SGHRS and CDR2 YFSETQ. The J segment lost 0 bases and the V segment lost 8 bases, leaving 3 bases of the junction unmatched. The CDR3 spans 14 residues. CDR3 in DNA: TGCGCCAGTTATAGCGGGAGCTCCTACAATGAGCAGTTCTTC. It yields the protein CASYSGSSYNEQFF.

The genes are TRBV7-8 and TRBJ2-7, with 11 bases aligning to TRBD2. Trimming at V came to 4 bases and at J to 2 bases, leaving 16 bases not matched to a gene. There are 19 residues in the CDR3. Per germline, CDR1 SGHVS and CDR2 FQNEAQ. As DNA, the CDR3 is TGTGCCAGCAGCTATCCTTTAGCGGGAGGGTGGACTCTCACCTACGAGCAGTACTTC. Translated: CASSYPLAGGWTLTYEQYF.

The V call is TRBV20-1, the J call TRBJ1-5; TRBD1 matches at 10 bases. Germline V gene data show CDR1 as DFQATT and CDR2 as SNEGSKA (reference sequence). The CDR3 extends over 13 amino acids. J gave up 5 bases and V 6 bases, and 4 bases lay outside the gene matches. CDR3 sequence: CSAFGTGDQPQHF. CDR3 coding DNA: TGCAGTGCCTTCGGGACAGGGGATCAGCCCCAGCATTTT.

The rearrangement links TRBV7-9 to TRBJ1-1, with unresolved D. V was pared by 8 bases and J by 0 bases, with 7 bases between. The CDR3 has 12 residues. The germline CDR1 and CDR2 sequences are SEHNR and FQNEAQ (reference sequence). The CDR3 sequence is CASLNLNTEAFF. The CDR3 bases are TGTGCCAGCCTAAACCTGAACACTGAAGCTTTCTTT.

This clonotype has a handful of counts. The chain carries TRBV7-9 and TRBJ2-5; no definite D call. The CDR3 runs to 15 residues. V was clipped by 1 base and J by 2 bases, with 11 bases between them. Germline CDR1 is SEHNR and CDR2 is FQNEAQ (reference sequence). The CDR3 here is CASSLVVRIQETQYF. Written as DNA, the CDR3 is TGTGCCAGCAGCTTAGTGGTGAGGATACAAGAGACCCAGTACTTC.

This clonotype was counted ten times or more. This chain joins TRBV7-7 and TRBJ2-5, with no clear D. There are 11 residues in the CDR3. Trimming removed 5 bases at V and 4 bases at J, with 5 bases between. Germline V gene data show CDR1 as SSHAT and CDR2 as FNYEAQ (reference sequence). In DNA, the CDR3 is TGTGCCAGCAGCAACGGAGAGACCCAGTACTTC. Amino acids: CASSNGETQYF.

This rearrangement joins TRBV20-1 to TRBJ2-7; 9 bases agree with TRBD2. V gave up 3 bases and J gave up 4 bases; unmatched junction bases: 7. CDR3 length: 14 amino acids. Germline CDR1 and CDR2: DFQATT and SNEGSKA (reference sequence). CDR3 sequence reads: CSASRTSEIYEQYF. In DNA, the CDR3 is TGCAGTGCTAGCAGGACTAGCGAAATATACGAGCAGTACTTC.

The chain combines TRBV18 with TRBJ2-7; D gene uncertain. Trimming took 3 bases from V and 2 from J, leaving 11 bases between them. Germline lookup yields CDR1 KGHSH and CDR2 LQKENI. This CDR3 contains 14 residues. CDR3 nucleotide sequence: TGTGCCAGCTCACCTCCCAATACTCCCTACGAGCAGTACTTC. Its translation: CASSPPNTPYEQYF.

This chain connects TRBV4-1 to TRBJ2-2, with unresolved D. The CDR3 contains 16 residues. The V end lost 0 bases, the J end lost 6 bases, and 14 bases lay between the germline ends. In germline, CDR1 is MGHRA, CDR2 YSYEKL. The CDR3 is CASSQEDRHFPGELFF. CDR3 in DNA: TGCGCCAGCAGCCAAGAAGATAGGCATTTCCCCGGGGAGCTGTTTTTT.

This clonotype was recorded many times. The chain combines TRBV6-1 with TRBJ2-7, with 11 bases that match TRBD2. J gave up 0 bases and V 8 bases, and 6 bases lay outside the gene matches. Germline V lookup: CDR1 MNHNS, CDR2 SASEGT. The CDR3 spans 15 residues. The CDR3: CASLGGLAVSYEQYF. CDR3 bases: TGTGCCAGCTTGGGGGGACTAGCGGTCTCCTACGAGCAGTACTTC.

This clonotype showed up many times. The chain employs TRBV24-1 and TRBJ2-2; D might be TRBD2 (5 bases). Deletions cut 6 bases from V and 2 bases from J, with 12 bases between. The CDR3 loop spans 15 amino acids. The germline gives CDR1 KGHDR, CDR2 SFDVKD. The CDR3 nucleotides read TGTGCCACCAGTTCCAGGAGCGGCAACACCGGGGAGCTGTTTTTT. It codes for CATSSRSGNTGELFF.

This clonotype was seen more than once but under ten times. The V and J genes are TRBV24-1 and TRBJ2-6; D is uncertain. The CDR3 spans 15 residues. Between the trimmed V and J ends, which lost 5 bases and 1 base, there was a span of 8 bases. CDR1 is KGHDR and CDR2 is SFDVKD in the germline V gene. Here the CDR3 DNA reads TGTGCCACCAGTGCCTGGCAATCTGGGGCCAACGTCCTGACTTTC. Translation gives CATSAWQSGANVLTF.

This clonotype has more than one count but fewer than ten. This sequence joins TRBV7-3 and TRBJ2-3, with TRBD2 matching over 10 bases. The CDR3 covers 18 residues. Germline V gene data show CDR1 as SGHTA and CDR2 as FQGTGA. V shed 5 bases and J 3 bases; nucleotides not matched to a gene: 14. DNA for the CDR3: TGTGCCAGCAGCGCGGTCTTCAAGGGACTAGCGCGAACAGATACGCAGTATTTT. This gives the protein CASSAVFKGLARTDTQYF.

The DNA of the CDR3 is TGTGCCAGCAGAACCCGTTTACAAGAGACCCAGTACTTC. It is translated as CASRTRLQETQYF. J is TRBJ2-5 and V is TRBV27; D unresolved. CDR3 length: 13 amino acids. The ends were cut back, 6 bases at V and 2 bases at J, with 10 bases in the middle. Germline-derived CDR1 and CDR2 are MNHEY and SMNVEV (reference sequence).

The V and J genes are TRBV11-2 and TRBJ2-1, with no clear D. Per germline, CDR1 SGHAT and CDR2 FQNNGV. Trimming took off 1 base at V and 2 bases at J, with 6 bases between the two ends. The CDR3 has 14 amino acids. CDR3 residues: CASSLALTYNEQFF. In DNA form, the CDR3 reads TGTGCCAGCAGCTTAGCTCTGACCTACAATGAGCAGTTCTTC. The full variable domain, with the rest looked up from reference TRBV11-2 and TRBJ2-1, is EAGVAQSPRYKIIEKRQSVAFWCNPISGHATLYWYQQILGQGPKLLIQFQNNGVVDDSQLPKDRFSAERLKGVDSTLKIQPAKLEDSAVYLCASSLALTYNEQFFGPGTRLTVL.

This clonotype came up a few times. The CDR3 DNA is TGCGCCAGCAGCCCGCCCCTCGGGGAAAAACCCGGGGAGCTGTTTTTT. As protein: CASSPPLGEKPGELFF. The V and J genes are TRBV5-1 and TRBJ2-2, with a possible D match to TRBD2 (5 bases). The germline V gene encodes CDR1 SGHRS and CDR2 YFSETQ. V lost 4 bases, J lost 6 bases, and 19 bases lay in between. The CDR3 contains 16 residues.

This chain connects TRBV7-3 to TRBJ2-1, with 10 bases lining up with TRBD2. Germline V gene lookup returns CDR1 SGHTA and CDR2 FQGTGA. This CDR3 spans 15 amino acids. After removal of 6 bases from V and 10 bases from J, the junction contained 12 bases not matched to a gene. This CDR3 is CASSSLELAGAEQFF. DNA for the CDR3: TGTGCCAGCAGTAGTTTGGAGCTAGCGGGAGCCGAGCAGTTCTTC.

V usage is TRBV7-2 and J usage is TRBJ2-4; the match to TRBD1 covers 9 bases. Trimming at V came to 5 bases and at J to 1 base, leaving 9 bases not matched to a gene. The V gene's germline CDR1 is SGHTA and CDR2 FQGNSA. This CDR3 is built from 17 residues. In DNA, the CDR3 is TGTGCCAGCAGCCGAACAGGGGGCGATGTGGCCAAAAACATTCAGTACTTC. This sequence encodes CASSRTGGDVAKNIQYF. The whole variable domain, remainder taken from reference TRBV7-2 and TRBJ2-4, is GAGVSQSPSNKVTEKGKDVELRCDPISGHTALYWYRQSLGQGLEFLIYFQGNSAPDKSGLPSDRFSAERTGGSVSTLTIQRTQQEDSAVYLCASSRTGGDVAKNIQYFGAGTRLSVL.